This T cell receptor (beta chain) was identified in a study of blood T cell repertoires in COVID-19. Assay: immunoSEQ multiplex PCR; the TCRdb copy retains only in-frame clones and omits some. The repertoire holds about 260,000 clones, 70% to 90% seen once, with about 0.95% in the top ten. V was clipped by 3 bases and J by 0 bases, with 18 bases between them. This CDR3 comprises 17 residues. This clone appeared a single time. The sample comprised PBMCs or T cells enriched from blood (not recorded which). The chain has TRBV23-1 and TRBJ2-7, with D possibly TRBD2 on 7 matching bases. TRBV23-1 is classed as an ORF, of uncertain function. This TCR was sampled from a man aged 50 to 60 who had been exposed to COVID-19. The CDR3 is CASSHPTRGPSSYEQYF. Written as DNA, the CDR3 is TGCGCCAGCAGTCACCCCACGCGGGGGCCGAGCTCCTACGAGCAGTACTTC.